The 18 T cell receptor beta chains below all came from one sample that was sequenced in a study of blood T cell repertoires in COVID-19. Libraries were prepared by immunoSEQ multiplex PCR; TCRdb keeps only in-frame clonotypes and omits some of them. In the table there are 200,000 to 250,000 clones, 84% of which are singletons. Sample: peripheral blood. The receptors were gathered from a man between 25 and 39 years old with active or convalescent COVID-19.

V is TRBV29-1 and J is TRBJ1-1; D call uncertain. Deletions cut 5 bases from V and 0 bases from J, with 19 bases between. The germline CDR1 and CDR2 sequences are SQVTM and ANQGSEA. The CDR3 runs to 16 residues. The CDR3 loop is CSVLPLRLIMNTEAFF. In DNA form, the CDR3 reads TGCAGCGTTCTGCCCCTCCGACTGATCATGAACACTGAAGCTTTCTTT. The complete variable domain, with remaining parts taken from reference TRBV29-1 and TRBJ1-1, reads SAVISQKPSRDICQRGTSLTIQCQVDSQVTMMFWYRQQPGQSLTLIATANQGSEATYESGFVIDKFPISRPNLTFSTLTVSNMSPEDSSIYLCSVLPLRLIMNTEAFFGQGTRLTVV.

The chain recombines TRBV7-2 with TRBJ2-5; no clear D. This CDR3 has 15 amino acids. V was clipped by 5 bases and J by 2 bases, with 15 bases between them. Germline V gives CDR1 SGHTA, CDR2 FQGNSA. CDR3 DNA: TGTGCCAGCAGCACGTGGGCGAGCCTTCAAGAGACCCAGTACTTC. This gives the protein CASSTWASLQETQYF.

The V gene is TRBV12-3 or TRBV12-4, the J gene TRBJ2-5; D remains ambiguous. The CDR3 is 12 amino acids. With 3 bases removed from V and 5 bases from J, the gap between germline ends came to 7 bases. The CDR3 protein is CASSFQLETQYF. The CDR3 nucleotides read TGTGCCAGCAGTTTCCAGTTGGAGACCCAGTACTTC.

The rearrangement joins TRBV6-6 to TRBJ2-7; tentative D call: TRBD2 (6 bases). V lost 6 bases and J lost 0, with 15 bases in between. This CDR3 has 15 amino acids. Germline CDR1 is MNHNY and CDR2 is SVGAGI (reference sequence). CDR3 loop: CASRRGRESSYEQYF. The CDR3 coding sequence is TGTGCCAGCAGGCGGGGCCGGGAGAGCTCCTACGAGCAGTACTTC.

The J gene is TRBJ2-4, the V gene TRBV6-5; 8 bases match TRBD1. V lost 6 bases and J lost 5; bases outside the gene matches: 6. The CDR3 spans 14 residues. Germline V gene lookup returns CDR1 MNHEY and CDR2 SVGAGI. CDR3 region: CASSRGTGENIQYF. Written as DNA, the CDR3 is TGTGCCAGCAGCCGAGGGACAGGAGAAAACATTCAGTACTTC.

The V gene is TRBV6-5, the J gene TRBJ1-5; a possible D gene is TRBD1 (6 bases). CDR3 size: 13 residues. CDR1 and CDR2 (germline): MNHEY, SVGAGI. V was trimmed by 2 bases and J by 14 bases, leaving 16 bases between them. The CDR3 DNA reads TGTGCCAGCAGTTACGGTCGGGGGGGGCGTGAGCATTTT. It encodes CASSYGRGGREHF.

The CDR3 sequence is CASSFGSQETQYF. As DNA, the CDR3 is TGTGCCAGCAGTTTTGGTAGCCAAGAGACCCAGTACTTC. V gene TRBV12-3 or TRBV12-4 combines with J gene TRBJ2-5; D gene ambiguous. The CDR3 covers 13 residues. Trimming left V 3 bases short and J 1 base short, with 6 bases between.

The chain's CDR3 is CASSYRYNEQFF. The DNA of the CDR3 is TGTGCCAGCAGTTATCGGTACAATGAGCAGTTCTTC. The chain has TRBV6-5 and TRBJ2-1; unclear D gene. Trimming stripped 3 bases from V and 4 bases from J, with 4 bases between. The CDR3 consists of 12 residues. The germline CDR1 and CDR2 sequences are MNHEY and SVGAGI.

This sequence joins TRBV2 and TRBJ1-5; D is unclear. This CDR3 region has 13 residues. Germline V CDR1 and CDR2: SNHLY, FYNNEI. Trimming took off 4 bases at V and 3 bases at J, with 7 bases between the two ends. The CDR3 reads CASSVADNQPQHF. In DNA form, the CDR3 reads TGTGCCAGCAGTGTGGCAGACAATCAGCCCCAGCATTTT.

This chain joins TRBV5-1 and TRBJ2-7; weak D call: TRBD2 (5 bases). Germline V CDR1 and CDR2: SGHRS, YFSETQ. The CDR3 is 14 residues long. Deletions cut 0 bases from V and 0 bases from J, with 7 bases between. CDR3 DNA sequence: TGCGCCAGCAGCTTGGCGGGAACCTCCTACGAGCAGTACTTC. Its protein product is CASSLAGTSYEQYF.

This sequence joins TRBV3-1 (or the pseudogene TRBV3-2) and TRBJ2-3; TRBD2 matches 9 bases. CDR1 and CDR2 (germline): LGHDT, YNNKEL (reference sequence). V shed 2 bases and J 7 bases; nucleotides not matched to a gene: 10. The CDR3 sequence is 16 residues long. The CDR3 sequence: CASSQRREGSRNTQYF. Here the CDR3 DNA reads TGTGCCAGCAGCCAAAGGCGGGAGGGGAGTCGGAATACGCAGTATTTT.

V is TRBV7-6 and J is TRBJ2-5; 8 bases fit TRBD2. V was pared by 4 bases and J by 1 base, with 8 bases of the junction left unmatched. The length of the CDR3 is 16 residues. Germline V gene data show CDR1 as SGHVS and CDR2 as FNYEAQ. CDR3 nucleotide sequence: TGTGCCAGCAGCTCGCCACTAGCGGACCCCCAAGAGACCCAGTACTTC. Its protein product is CASSSPLADPQETQYF.

On this clone itself: This clone may be a read error of a much larger clone one base away. The chain employs TRBV13 and TRBJ2-7; 9 nucleotides line up with TRBD1. The CDR3 covers 14 residues. V was clipped by 5 bases and J by 3 bases; unmatched bases: 5. Per the germline V gene, CDR1 is PRHDT and CDR2 is FYEKMQ (reference sequence). Here the CDR3 reads CASSPGTGNYEQYF. CDR3 DNA: TGTGCCAGCAGCCCCGGGACAGGGAACTACGAGCAGTACTTC. The complete variable domain, with remaining parts taken from reference TRBV13 and TRBJ2-7, reads AAGVIQSPRHLIKEKRETATLKCYPIPRHDTVYWYQQGPGQDPQFLISFYEKMQSDKGSIPDRFSAQQFSDYHSELNMSSLELGDSALYFCASSPGTGNYEQYFGPGTRLTVT.

This chain joins TRBV27 and TRBJ2-7; TRBD2 matches at 7 bases. After removal of 0 bases from V and 7 bases from J, the junction contained 15 bases not matched to a gene. The V gene's germline CDR1 is MNHEY and CDR2 SMNVEV (reference sequence). There are 17 residues in the CDR3. In nucleotides, the CDR3 is TGTGCCAGCAGTTTATCGAGGCCTAGCGGTCCGCCTGTGGAGCAGTACTTC. Translating it yields CASSLSRPSGPPVEQYF.

This clone was picked up one time. J is TRBJ1-2 and V is TRBV6-2 or TRBV6-3, with D perhaps TRBD1 (5 bases). Germline V gene data show CDR1 as MNHEY and CDR2 as SVGEGT. Trimming left V 6 bases short and J 2 bases short, with 16 bases between. CDR3 length equals 15 residues. The CDR3 nucleotides read TGTGCCAGCAGCCCCTCCGGGGCGGGGAACTATGGCTACACCTTC. This codes for CASSPSGAGNYGYTF.

This chain uses TRBV7-3 with TRBJ2-5; the match to TRBD2 covers 10 bases. Germline V gene data show CDR1 as SGHTA and CDR2 as FQGTGA. This CDR3 spans 17 amino acids. Trimming cost V 1 base and J 1 base; bases outside gene matches: 6. CDR3: CASSLISLAGLQETQYF. The DNA for the CDR3 is TGTGCCAGCAGCTTAATATCACTAGCGGGGCTCCAAGAGACCCAGTACTTC.

This chain uses TRBV19 with TRBJ1-5, with 9 bases lining up with TRBD1. The CDR3 extends over 16 amino acids. Germline V gene data show CDR1 as LNHDA and CDR2 as SQIVND (reference sequence). V lost 3 bases, J lost 0 bases, and 3 bases stayed unmatched. CDR3 sequence: CASSILDRGSNQPQHF. The CDR3, as DNA: TGTGCCAGTAGTATTCTGGACAGGGGTAGCAATCAGCCCCAGCATTTT.

V and J are TRBV4-2 and TRBJ1-2, with TRBD1 matching over 7 bases. The CDR3 spans 12 residues. Germline CDR1 reads LGHNA; CDR2 reads YNFKEQ. Germline trimming cut 5 bases from V and 7 bases from J; bases unmatched to any gene: 4. The CDR3 coding sequence is TGTGCCAGCAGCGCCCGACAGGGTGGCTACACCTTC. This gives the protein CASSARQGGYTF.